This T cell receptor (beta chain) came from a study of OX40 agonist ivuxolimab in advanced cancers. Clones were read by immunoSEQ multiplex PCR, and TCRdb kept only the in-frame ones, dropping some. The sample yields roughly 62,000 clones, approximately 83% seen once. Trimming took 4 bases from V and 5 from J; bases not matched to a gene: 4. There are 15 residues in the CDR3. The germline CDR1 and CDR2 sequences are ENHRY and SYGVKD. V gene TRBV10-3 combines with J gene TRBJ2-5, with 13 nucleotides matching TRBD2. The clonotype was recovered from an adult with an advanced solid tumor such as melanoma, head and neck, liver or kidney cancer. The sample in question was CD4+ or CD8+ T cells sorted from blood, obtained in a trial of the OX40 agonist ivuxolimab. The CDR3 here is CAISAGTSGTETQYF. The CDR3 DNA sequence: TGTGCCATCAGTGCCGGGACTAGCGGGACGGAGACCCAGTACTTC.